One sample yielded the 27 T cell receptor beta chains listed below, sequenced in a study of blood T cell repertoires in COVID-19. TCRdb's copy holds only in-frame clones and misses some; the assay was immunoSEQ multiplex PCR. In the table there are 270,000 or so clones, 86% of which are singletons. The sample taken for sequencing was peripheral blood. The receptors here all came from a woman in her twenties or thirties with active or convalescent COVID-19.

The chain employs TRBV20-1 and TRBJ1-1; D is possibly TRBD1 (5 bases). The V and J ends lost 3 bases and 4 bases respectively, with 9 bases between them. This CDR3 is 12 amino acids long. Germline CDR1 and CDR2: DFQATT and SNEGSKA (reference sequence). This chain's CDR3 is CSASSGATEAFF. In DNA, the CDR3 is TGCAGTGCTAGTTCTGGGGCCACTGAAGCTTTCTTT.

The chain recombines TRBV5-1 with TRBJ2-7; D perhaps matches TRBD1 (6 bases). V was clipped by 3 bases and J by 6 bases, with 19 bases between them. The CDR3 runs to 15 residues. Germline values: CDR1 SGHRS, CDR2 YFSETQ. The CDR3 DNA follows: TGCGCCAGCAGCTCTAACGGACAGATTCTCTTCGAGCAGTACTTC. The encoded protein is CASSSNGQILFEQYF.

V and J are TRBV7-2 and TRBJ1-2, with D possibly being TRBD1 (5 bases). CDR1 and CDR2 from the germline V gene are SGHTA and FQGNSA. Trimming cost V 1 base and J 2 bases, with 8 bases left between them. This CDR3 is built from 14 residues. The CDR3 region is CASSLDGGNYGYTF. The CDR3 DNA sequence: TGTGCCAGCAGCTTAGATGGGGGGAACTATGGCTACACCTTC. The full variable domain, rest sourced from reference TRBV7-2 and TRBJ1-2, is GAGVSQSPSNKVTEKGKDVELRCDPISGHTALYWYRQSLGQGLEFLIYFQGNSAPDKSGLPSDRFSAERTGGSVSTLTIQRTQQEDSAVYLCASSLDGGNYGYTFGSGTRLTVV.

The chain couples TRBV28 to TRBJ1-2, with 9 bases that match TRBD1. Trimming cost V 6 bases and J 7 bases; bases outside gene matches: 15. The CDR3 covers 16 residues. Looked up from germline, CDR1 is MDHEN and CDR2 is SYDVKM. DNA of the CDR3: TGTGCCAGCAGAGGCCAGGGACAGGGTATGATTTTTGGCTACACCTTC. Translated, it gives CASRGQGQGMIFGYTF.

The chain combines TRBV4-3 with TRBJ2-3; 11 positions agree with TRBD1. The germline gives CDR1 LGHNA, CDR2 YSLEER. Trimming removed 5 bases from V and 6 bases from J; junction bases left unmatched: 4. CDR3 length: 14 amino acids. The CDR3 sequence: CASSSRDRGDTQYF. The DNA for the CDR3 is TGCGCCAGCAGCAGCCGGGACAGGGGGGATACGCAGTATTTT.

This chain connects TRBV2 to TRBJ2-1, with a weak D call TRBD2 (7 bases). CDR1 is SNHLY, CDR2 FYNNEI, per germline. This CDR3 comprises 15 residues. Deletions cut 4 bases from V and 5 bases from J, with 15 bases between. CDR3 sequence reads: CASSALRGADNEQFF. CDR3 DNA: TGTGCCAGCAGTGCACTCCGGGGGGCTGACAATGAGCAGTTCTTC.

The J gene is TRBJ2-1, the V gene TRBV24-1; 9 positions match TRBD1. In germline, CDR1 is KGHDR, CDR2 SFDVKD. The CDR3 contains 19 residues. Unmatched junction bases numbered 13, after V lost 5 bases and J lost 0 bases. CDR3 DNA sequence: TGTGCCACCAGTGCCCTACAGGGGGCGCAAGGATCCTCCTACAATGAGCAGTTCTTC. This encodes CATSALQGAQGSSYNEQFF.

The rearrangement links TRBV4-1 to TRBJ2-7, with TRBD1 matching 7 bases. The CDR3 consists of 15 residues. Germline CDR1 MGHRA, CDR2 YSYEKL. The ends lost 3 bases at V and 2 bases at J; junction bases unmatched: 7. Here the CDR3 reads CASSQGGDRAYEQYF. The CDR3 nucleotides read TGCGCCAGCAGCCAGGGTGGGGACAGAGCCTACGAGCAGTACTTC.

The chain uses TRBV7-2 and TRBJ2-7, with 7 bases that match TRBD1. This CDR3 contains 17 residues. Germline loops: CDR1 SGHTA, CDR2 FQGNSA. J gave up 1 base and V 2 bases, and 11 bases lay outside the gene matches. CDR3 loop: CASSLRNDREFSYEQYF. The CDR3 DNA follows: TGTGCCAGCAGCTTAAGGAATGACAGGGAGTTTTCCTACGAGCAGTACTTC.

This chain uses TRBV6-1 with TRBJ1-2, with 7 bases fitting TRBD1. Germline CDR1 is MNHNS and CDR2 is SASEGT. This CDR3 has 16 amino acids. V trimming: 4 bases; J trimming: 0 bases; junction bases outside the gene matches: 8. CDR3 in amino acids: CASSARTGSANYGYTF. In DNA form, the CDR3 reads TGTGCCAGCAGTGCTAGGACAGGTTCGGCTAACTATGGCTACACCTTC.

The chain is built from TRBV5-1 and TRBJ1-6; 7 bases map to TRBD1. Trimming cost V 4 bases and J 9 bases; bases outside gene matches: 10. Germline V lookup: CDR1 SGHRS, CDR2 YFSETQ. The CDR3 runs 15 residues. CDR3: CASSPGTETSSPLHF. The CDR3 DNA reads TGCGCCAGCAGCCCAGGGACAGAAACCAGTTCACCCCTCCACTTT.

The chain employs TRBV9 and TRBJ2-5; the match to TRBD2 covers 8 bases. Germline assignment: CDR1 SGDLS and CDR2 YYNGEE. V trimming: 0 bases; J trimming: 5 bases; junction bases outside the gene matches: 6. This CDR3 has 15 residues. CDR3 in amino acids: CASSVDSGAGETQYF. The DNA of the CDR3 is TGTGCCAGCAGCGTAGATAGCGGGGCGGGGGAGACCCAGTACTTC. Together with reference TRBV9 and TRBJ2-5, the CDR3 gives the full variable domain: DSGVTQTPKHLITATGQRVTLRCSPRSGDLSVYWYQQSLDQGLQFLIQYYNGEERAKGNILERFSAQQFPDLHSELNLSSLELGDSALYFCASSVDSGAGETQYFGPGTRLLVL.

V usage is TRBV19 and J usage is TRBJ1-1; a possible D gene is TRBD1 (6 bases). The germline CDR1 and CDR2 sequences are LNHDA and SQIVND (reference sequence). The V end was cut by 0 bases, the J end by 1 base, with 12 bases between. This CDR3 is built from 16 residues. The CDR3 reads CASSIEGDRKNTEAFF. In DNA, the CDR3 is TGTGCCAGTAGTATAGAGGGTGACAGGAAGAACACTGAAGCTTTCTTT.

The chain uses TRBV2 and TRBJ2-3; 12 nucleotides agree with TRBD1. The V and J ends lost 5 bases and 5 bases, in that order; junction bases with no gene match: 5. Per the germline V gene, CDR1 is SNHLY and CDR2 is FYNNEI. The CDR3 is 15 residues long. CDR3 nucleotide sequence: TGTGCCAGCAGTTGGGACAGGGGGCCGGGAGATACGCAGTATTTT. It encodes CASSWDRGPGDTQYF.

The chain employs TRBV6-1 and TRBJ1-2, with 8 positions matching TRBD1. The CDR3 has 16 amino acids. The trim removed 4 bases at V and 4 bases at J, leaving 11 bases unmatched. Germline CDR1 MNHNS, CDR2 SASEGT. CDR3 nucleotide sequence: TGTGCCAGCAGTGCACTATACAGGGGGGGGCTCTATGGCTACACCTTC. Amino acid sequence: CASSALYRGGLYGYTF.

The chain couples TRBV7-9 to TRBJ2-3; 8 nucleotides agree with TRBD1. The junction had 13 bases not matched to a gene; V was cut back by 2 bases and J by 6 bases. Per the germline V gene, CDR1 is SEHNR and CDR2 is FQNEAQ (reference sequence). The CDR3 consists of 17 residues. CDR3 sequence: CASSLISTGARADTQYF. CDR3 sequence (DNA): TGTGCCAGCAGCTTAATCTCGACAGGGGCTCGCGCCGATACGCAGTATTTT.

This chain uses TRBV6-5 with TRBJ1-1; TRBD1 matches 8 bases. Germline CDR1 MNHEY, CDR2 SVGAGI. The J segment lost 6 bases and the V segment lost 6 bases, leaving 12 bases of the junction unmatched. The CDR3 is made up of 15 amino acids. The CDR3 loop reads CASRLRQGRVAEAFF. DNA of the CDR3: TGTGCCAGCAGATTGAGACAGGGGAGAGTGGCTGAAGCTTTCTTT.

The genes are TRBV3-1 (or the pseudogene TRBV3-2) and TRBJ2-5; 7 nucleotides line up with TRBD2. Germline V gene sequence: CDR1 LGHDT, CDR2 YNNKEL (reference sequence). V lost 8 bases and J lost 6; bases outside the gene matches: 6. The CDR3 covers 12 residues. The CDR3 nucleotides are TGTGCCAGCGAAACGGGGGGACAGACCCAGTACTTC. Translation: CASETGGQTQYF.

V usage is TRBV11-3 and J usage is TRBJ2-1; a weak D match, TRBD2 (5 bases). V lost 5 bases and J lost 0, with 11 bases in between. Germline V gene data show CDR1 as SGHNT and CDR2 as YENEEA. The CDR3 runs 15 residues. CDR3 loop: CASSPSSASYNEQFF. Written as DNA, the CDR3 is TGTGCCAGCAGCCCGAGTAGCGCCTCCTACAATGAGCAGTTCTTC.

J is TRBJ2-1 and V is TRBV7-9; the match to TRBD1 covers 7 bases. The CDR3 spans 16 residues. CDR1 is SEHNR and CDR2 is FQNEAQ in the germline V gene (reference sequence). J lost 3 bases, V lost 2 bases, and 7 bases had no gene match. The CDR3 loop reads CASSLKGQSSYNEQFF. The CDR3, as DNA: TGTGCCAGCAGCTTAAAGGGACAGTCTAGCTACAATGAGCAGTTCTTC.

The V call is TRBV6-6, the J call TRBJ2-3; the match to TRBD2 covers 10 bases. CDR1 and CDR2 (germline): MNHNY, SVGAGI (reference sequence). The ends lost 5 bases at V and 4 bases at J; junction bases unmatched: 15. The CDR3 is made up of 18 amino acids. The CDR3 region is CASSRGVAGGSRSDTQYF. The CDR3 nucleotides read TGTGCCAGCAGTCGGGGAGTAGCGGGGGGATCCAGGTCAGATACGCAGTATTTT.

The chain links TRBV6-5 to TRBJ2-3, with TRBD2 identical over 7 bases. Trimming at V came to 3 bases and at J to 1 base, leaving 1 base not matched to a gene. The CDR3 extends over 14 amino acids. From germline, CDR1 is MNHEY and CDR2 SVGAGI. CDR3 protein: CASSYRGGTDTQYF. The DNA of the CDR3 is TGTGCCAGCAGTTATCGGGGGGGCACAGATACGCAGTATTTT.

The rearrangement links TRBV6-2 or TRBV6-3 to TRBJ2-2; tentatively, D is TRBD1 (6 bases). The CDR3 runs to 13 residues. Per germline, CDR1 MNHEY and CDR2 SVGEGT. Deletions cut 6 bases from V and 3 bases from J, with 8 bases between. The CDR3 region has the DNA TGTGCCAGCAGCTGGACAGACACCGGGGAGCTGTTTTTT. Its protein product is CASSWTDTGELFF.

In this sample, this clone turned up a few times. V gene TRBV5-6 combines with J gene TRBJ2-7; D is unclear. V dropped 3 bases and J dropped 6 bases, with 7 bases sitting between them. The CDR3 totals 11 residues. CDR1 and CDR2 (germline): SGHDT, YYEEEE. The CDR3 loop is CASSSSREQYF. The CDR3 coding sequence is TGTGCCAGCAGCTCCTCCCGCGAGCAGTACTTC.

This chain links TRBV7-9 with TRBJ1-5; TRBD1 is a possible D gene (5 bases). This CDR3 is built from 13 residues. CDR1 and CDR2 (germline): SEHNR, FQNEAQ (reference sequence). The V gene lost 2 bases and the J gene lost 5 bases, with 7 bases spanning the gap. DNA for the CDR3: TGTGCCAGCAGCTTATGGGGGGATCAGCCCCAGCATTTT. Residues: CASSLWGDQPQHF.

CDR3 nucleotides: TGTGCCAGCAGCGCCCTCTATGGCTACACCTTC. This encodes CASSALYGYTF. V is TRBV9 and J is TRBJ1-2, with D hard to call. Germline-derived CDR1 and CDR2 are SGDLS and YYNGEE. With 3 bases removed from V and 4 bases from J, the gap between germline ends came to 4 bases. The CDR3 totals 11 residues.

The chain couples TRBV6-5 to TRBJ1-5; D is perhaps TRBD1 (5 bases). Germline-derived CDR1 and CDR2 are MNHEY and SVGAGI. This CDR3 has 13 residues. Trimming stripped 6 bases from V and 4 bases from J, with 10 bases between. In DNA form, the CDR3 reads TGTGCCAGCAGGACAGACCTTAATCAGCCCCAGCATTTT. Amino acid sequence: CASRTDLNQPQHF.